The rows below give T cell receptor beta chains drawn from one sample of a study of tumor-infiltrating lymphocytes in primary liver carcinoma. TCRdb fed the multiplex PCR reads into MiXCR, producing one record per CDR3 protein. The table records approximately 37,000 distinct CDR3 sequences, just under 75% of them present only once. The sample taken for sequencing was liver tumor tissue from sampling region 4. Receptor source: a man aged 35 to 55 with primary liver carcinoma and hepatitis B virus infection. Each CDR3 is given with its conserved first and last residue. A D gene is named only where the DNA matches it firmly. A row's size may be missing; if present it is once, few, many or a size class.

d_call: NA; j_call: TRBJ2-1; clone_size: many; v_call: TRBV28; cdr3_aa: CASSSSLGRPGFF; cdr3_nt: TGTGCCAGCAGTTCCTCCCTGGGACGCCCCGGGTTCTTC
d_call: TRBD2; j_call: TRBJ2-7; clone_size: NA; v_call: TRBV20-1; cdr3_aa: CSAVGLAGGGYEQYF; cdr3_nt: TGCAGTGCTGTGGGACTAGCGGGAGGTGGCTACGAGCAGTACTTC
d_call: TRBD1; j_call: TRBJ2-2; clone_size: medium-sized; v_call: TRBV12-3/TRBV12-4; cdr3_aa: CASSLGTGRLFGELFF; cdr3_nt: TGTGCCAGCAGCCTCGGGACAGGGAGGTTGTTCGGGGAGCTGTTTTTT
d_call: NA; j_call: TRBJ2-7; clone_size: NA; v_call: TRBV12-3/TRBV12-4; cdr3_aa: CASSLVASLGHYEQYF; cdr3_nt: TGTGCCAGCAGTTTAGTCGCGAGTCTCGGTCACTACGAACAGTACTTC
d_call: NA; j_call: TRBJ2-1; clone_size: NA; v_call: TRBV11-2; cdr3_aa: CTSSPMIEASQLF; cdr3_nt: TGTACCAGCAGCCCGATGATAGAGGCCTCGCAGTTATTC
d_call: NA; j_call: TRBJ2-7; clone_size: NA; v_call: TRBV11-1; cdr3_aa: CASSLMGSGEYGQYF; cdr3_nt: TGTGCTAGCAGCTTAATGGGATCGGGAGAATACGGGCAGTACTTC
d_call: NA; j_call: TRBJ2-2; clone_size: NA; v_call: TRBV14; cdr3_aa: CASSPRGQSNTGELVF; cdr3_nt: TGTGCCAGCAGCCCCAGAGGACAGTCCAACACCGGGGAGCTAGTTTTT
d_call: NA; j_call: TRBJ1-5; clone_size: few; v_call: TRBV12-3/TRBV12-4; cdr3_aa: CASSLTQGPNQPQHF; cdr3_nt: TGTGCCAGCAGTTTAACCCAGGGTCCGAATCAGCCCCAGCATTTT
d_call: NA; j_call: TRBJ2-1; clone_size: few; v_call: TRBV29-1; cdr3_aa: CSVSAALYNERFF; cdr3_nt: TGCAGCGTTTCAGCGGCACTCTACAATGAGCGGTTCTTC
d_call: NA; j_call: TRBJ2-3; clone_size: few; v_call: TRBV6-6; cdr3_aa: CASRPQGTSSLTDTRYF; cdr3_nt: TGTGCCAGCAGACCGCAGGGTACTAGCAGTCTCACAGATACGCGGTATTTT
d_call: NA; j_call: TRBJ2-5; clone_size: NA; v_call: TRBV29-1; cdr3_aa: CSNGGAGPPRETQYF; cdr3_nt: TGCAGCAATGGGGGGGCAGGACCTCCGAGGGAGACCCAGTACTTC
d_call: NA; j_call: TRBJ2-7; clone_size: NA; v_call: TRBV14; cdr3_aa: CVSSQGWAGSYEQYF; cdr3_nt: TGTGTCAGCAGCCAAGGCTGGGCAGGGTCCTACGAGCAGTACTTC
d_call: NA; j_call: TRBJ1-4; clone_size: NA; v_call: TRBV6-1; cdr3_aa: CASSGAGIATNEKLFF; cdr3_nt: TGTGCGAGCAGTGGAGCGGGTATTGCAACTAATGAAAAGCTGTTTTTT
d_call: TRBD1; j_call: TRBJ2-1; clone_size: NA; v_call: TRBV4-2; cdr3_aa: CTSSRDRRTGRVHNEQFF; cdr3_nt: TGTACCAGCAGCCGAGATAGGAGGACAGGCAGAGTCCACAATGAGCAGTTCTTC